Below, 29 T cell receptor beta chains from the same sample are listed, as sequenced in a study of cytomegalovirus exposure and HLA in healthy donors. PCR involved 60 Vbeta and 13 Jbeta primers. Profiling relied on immunoSEQ multiplex PCR, and the TCRdb table lists in-frame clones only, not all of them. The table records 150,000 to 200,000 clones, roughly 76% of them present only once. What was sequenced was PBMCs. These TCRs come from a woman aged 18 to 35 in good health and CMV-seropositive.

The chain links TRBV7-9 to TRBJ1-2, with 9 bases matching TRBD1. This CDR3 region has 14 residues. The V gene's germline CDR1 is SEHNR and CDR2 FQNEAQ (reference sequence). Trimming at V came to 5 bases and at J to 9 bases, leaving 10 bases not matched to a gene. The CDR3 here is CASSQMDRGGSYTF. The CDR3 bases are TGTGCCAGCAGCCAAATGGACAGGGGAGGTAGCTACACCTTC.

The chain employs TRBV29-1 and TRBJ1-4; D not resolved. The CDR3 consists of 14 residues. Germline assignment: CDR1 SQVTM and CDR2 ANQGSEA. V shed 8 bases and J shed 7 bases, with 20 bases lying between them. CDR3 sequence reads: CSTDNPLEGEKLFF. CDR3 sequence (DNA): TGCAGCACCGACAACCCCTTGGAGGGTGAAAAACTGTTTTTT.

The gene calls are TRBV15 and TRBJ2-6; D perhaps matches TRBD2 (6 bases). Germline lookup yields CDR1 LNHNV and CDR2 YYDKDF (reference sequence). The V gene lost 3 bases and the J gene lost 1 base, with 10 bases spanning the gap. The CDR3 runs to 16 residues. The CDR3 coding sequence is TGTGCCACCAGCAGCTATGGGAGGTCTGGGGCCAACGTCCTGACTTTC. Translation gives CATSSYGRSGANVLTF.

The CDR3 protein is CASWASDISYEQYF. CDR3 bases: TGTGCCAGCTGGGCTAGCGATATAAGCTACGAGCAGTACTTC. This rearrangement joins TRBV27 to TRBJ2-7, with TRBD2 as a possible D gene (6 bases). The germline CDR1 and CDR2 sequences are MNHEY and SMNVEV (reference sequence). CDR3 length equals 14 residues. Trimming cost V 8 bases and J 3 bases, with 17 bases left between them.

This clone showed up just once. The gene calls are TRBV5-1 and TRBJ2-7, with 9 nucleotides matching TRBD1. The CDR3 is made up of 14 amino acids. CDR1 SGHRS and CDR2 YFSETQ come from the germline V gene. V shed 7 bases and J 4 bases; nucleotides not matched to a gene: 9. The CDR3 spells CASATGTGSYEQYF. The CDR3 coding sequence is TGCGCCAGCGCTACCGGGACAGGGAGTTACGAGCAGTACTTC.

The chain couples TRBV7-9 to TRBJ2-2; 8 nucleotides match TRBD1. Germline assignment: CDR1 SEHNR and CDR2 FQNEAQ (reference sequence). The CDR3 sequence is 17 residues long. Trimming at V came to 6 bases and at J to 3 bases, leaving 12 bases not matched to a gene. The CDR3 DNA is TGTGCCAGCAGAACAGGAGCTGGGACAGGATACACCGGGGAGCTGTTTTTT. It translates to CASRTGAGTGYTGELFF.

The chain employs TRBV6-5 and TRBJ1-1; tentative D call: TRBD1 (6 bases). V lost 8 bases and J lost 1, with 11 bases in between. Germline V lookup: CDR1 MNHEY, CDR2 SVGAGI. The CDR3 has 13 residues. This chain's CDR3 is CASHRGANTEAFF. Here the CDR3 DNA reads TGTGCCAGCCACCGGGGGGCGAACACTGAAGCTTTCTTT.

The rearrangement joins TRBV6-5 to TRBJ1-2; a possible D gene is TRBD1 (6 bases). The CDR3 sequence is 16 residues long. The germline CDR1 and CDR2 sequences are MNHEY and SVGAGI. V was pared by 1 base and J by 1 base, with 13 bases between. For the CDR3, the DNA is TGTGCCAGCAGTTACTTCTCAGGGGATGATAACTATGGCTACACCTTC. Its protein product is CASSYFSGDDNYGYTF.

The V call is TRBV7-8, the J call TRBJ1-5; 7 nucleotides align to TRBD1. Losses at the gene ends were 2 bases for V and 15 bases for J; bases not matched to a gene: 7. Germline CDR1 and CDR2: SGHVS and FQNEAQ. This CDR3 is 12 amino acids long. CDR3 protein: CASSLWQGVPHF. Here the CDR3 DNA reads TGTGCCAGCAGCTTATGGCAGGGGGTCCCGCATTTT. Together with reference TRBV7-8 and TRBJ1-5, the CDR3 gives the full variable domain: GAGVSQSPRYKVAKRGQDVALRCDPISGHVSLFWYQQALGQGPEFLTYFQNEAQLDKSGLPSDRFFAERPEGSVSTLKIQRTQQEDSAVYLCASSLWQGVPHFGDGTRLSIL.

V is TRBV6-6 and J is TRBJ2-2, with a weak D call TRBD1 (6 bases). V shed 5 bases and J shed 5 bases, with 18 bases lying between them. This CDR3 comprises 16 residues. CDR1 MNHNY and CDR2 SVGAGI come from the germline V gene (reference sequence). CDR3 residues: CASSRRVQGGTGELFF. The CDR3 region has the DNA TGTGCCAGCAGTCGCCGGGTACAGGGCGGAACCGGGGAGCTGTTTTTT.

This clone was seen only a few times. The chain joins TRBV9 to TRBJ1-1; D is undetermined. The V and J ends lost 0 bases and 2 bases respectively, with 8 bases between them. The V gene's germline CDR1 is SGDLS and CDR2 YYNGEE. CDR3 length: 14 residues. CDR3 DNA: TGTGCCAGCAGCGTAGGAGTAACTAACACTGAAGCTTTCTTT. Translated, it gives CASSVGVTNTEAFF.

This chain joins TRBV30 and TRBJ1-1, with D maybe TRBD1 (6 bases). CDR1 and CDR2 from the germline V gene are GTSNPN and SVGIG (reference sequence). The CDR3 is 13 residues long. The germline V and J ends were trimmed by 4 bases and 5 bases, with 14 bases remaining between them. For the CDR3, the DNA is TGTGCCTGGACTTGGGGGCAGGGTACTGAAGCTTTCTTT. Translated: CAWTWGQGTEAFF.

The J gene is TRBJ2-2, the V gene TRBV7-2; 8 bases line up with TRBD1. Germline lookup yields CDR1 SGHTA and CDR2 FQGNSA. Trimming cost V 4 bases and J 4 bases; bases outside gene matches: 8. This CDR3 comprises 16 residues. In DNA form, the CDR3 reads TGTGCCAGCAGCTCGAGACAGGGGTCGAGCACCGGGGAGCTGTTTTTT. It yields the protein CASSSRQGSSTGELFF.

This clone was observed a few times. In DNA, the CDR3 is TGTGCCAGCGCCACCGGGACAGCTGCCGATGAAGCTTTCTTT. This sequence encodes CASATGTAADEAFF. The chain is built from TRBV18 and TRBJ1-1, with 7 bases fitting TRBD1. Germline V gene sequence: CDR1 KGHSH, CDR2 LQKENI. V was clipped by 8 bases and J by 7 bases; unmatched bases: 13. The CDR3 sequence is 14 residues long.

The V gene is TRBV5-1, the J gene TRBJ2-7, with 10 bases aligning to TRBD2. From germline, CDR1 is SGHRS and CDR2 YFSETQ. The CDR3 runs to 15 residues. V shed 3 bases and J 0 bases; nucleotides not matched to a gene: 3. Here the CDR3 reads CASSSSSGGSYEQYF. CDR3 bases: TGCGCCAGCAGCTCCTCTAGCGGGGGCTCCTACGAGCAGTACTTC.

This clone was counted once. The V gene is TRBV11-2, the J gene TRBJ2-7; 7 nucleotides align to TRBD1. From germline, CDR1 is SGHAT and CDR2 FQNNGV. This CDR3 spans 16 amino acids. Losses at the gene ends were 4 bases for V and 3 bases for J; bases not matched to a gene: 12. CDR3 coding DNA: TGTGCCAGCAGCTCGCTCCCCACGGGACAGTACTACGAGCAGTACTTC. It encodes CASSSLPTGQYYEQYF.

V and J are TRBV2 and TRBJ1-2; 7 nucleotides line up with TRBD1. J lost 4 bases, V lost 4 bases, and 9 bases had no gene match. Per germline, CDR1 SNHLY and CDR2 FYNNEI. CDR3 size: 15 residues. The CDR3 DNA sequence: TGTGCCAGCAGTGGGAAGGGGGCCCCTTTCTATGGCTACACCTTC. Encoded protein: CASSGKGAPFYGYTF. The variable domain in full, with the rest retrieved from reference TRBV2 and TRBJ1-2, is EPEVTQTPSHQVTQMGQEVILRCVPISNHLYFYWYRQILGQKVEFLVSFYNNEISEKSEIFDDQFSVERPDGSNFTLKIRSTKLEDSAMYFCASSGKGAPFYGYTFGSGTRLTVV.

This chain joins TRBV6-5 and TRBJ2-2; maybe TRBD2 (6 bases). V gave up 8 bases and J gave up 5 bases, with 15 bases separating them. This CDR3 has 14 residues. The germline gives CDR1 MNHEY, CDR2 SVGAGI. Here the CDR3 DNA reads TGTGCCAGCGGTGACAGTGGGAGGACCGGGGAGCTGTTTTTT. It is translated as CASGDSGRTGELFF.

V is TRBV14 and J is TRBJ2-5; 8 nucleotides align to TRBD2. The CDR3 is made up of 16 amino acids. V dropped 4 bases and J dropped 2; count of bases not matched to a gene: 9. Looked up from germline, CDR1 is SGHDN and CDR2 is FVKESK. The CDR3 protein is CASSPFSGGKQETQYF. CDR3 DNA: TGTGCCAGCAGCCCATTCAGCGGGGGCAAACAAGAGACCCAGTACTTC.

This rearrangement joins TRBV14 to TRBJ2-5; D not certain. V lost 2 bases to trimming and J lost 7 bases, with 5 bases between them. This CDR3 contains 11 residues. Looked up from germline, CDR1 is SGHDN and CDR2 is FVKESK. This chain's CDR3 is CASSQSGTQYF. The CDR3 nucleotides are TGTGCCAGCAGCCAATCGGGGACCCAGTACTTC.

The V call is TRBV18, the J call TRBJ1-5, with 10 bases matching TRBD1. This CDR3 spans 17 amino acids. V gave up 5 bases and J gave up 9 bases; unmatched junction bases: 16. The germline V gene encodes CDR1 KGHSH and CDR2 LQKENI. In DNA form, the CDR3 reads TGTGCCAGCTCAACCGACAGGGGGCTGGTCGTGGGGTGGCCCCAGCATTTT. It codes for CASSTDRGLVVGWPQHF.

The rearrangement uses TRBV6-9 and TRBJ2-1; 12 positions agree with TRBD1. V shed 9 bases and J 8 bases; nucleotides not matched to a gene: 8. Germline CDR1 and CDR2: MNHGY and SVAAGI. CDR3 size: 14 residues. The CDR3: CARVTRDRGHEQFF. The DNA of the CDR3 is TGTGCCAGGGTGACCCGGGACAGGGGGCATGAGCAGTTCTTC.

This chain links TRBV9 with TRBJ1-1; D is unclear. V was cut by 0 bases and J by 6 bases, with 12 bases left in between. Germline loops: CDR1 SGDLS, CDR2 YYNGEE. The length of the CDR3 is 14 residues. CDR3 in DNA: TGTGCCAGCAGCGTAGCCGCGACTCCAGCTGAAGCTTTCTTT. It is translated as CASSVAATPAEAFF.

The CDR3 DNA is TGTGCCAGCAACTCAGGGAACTATGGCTACACCTTC. This sequence encodes CASNSGNYGYTF. The V gene is TRBV28, the J gene TRBJ1-2; D possibly corresponds to TRBD1 (5 bases). The germline V gene encodes CDR1 MDHEN and CDR2 SYDVKM. V was shortened by 7 bases and J by 2 bases, with 8 bases between the two germline ends. CDR3 size: 12 residues.

The chain joins TRBV5-1 to TRBJ1-4; TRBD1 agrees at 12 bases. The J segment lost 8 bases and the V segment lost 2 bases, leaving 1 base of the junction unmatched. The CDR3 is 14 residues long. Germline values: CDR1 SGHRS, CDR2 YFSETQ. The CDR3 spells CASSFGTGGEKLFF. CDR3 sequence (DNA): TGCGCCAGCAGCTTCGGGACAGGGGGCGAAAAACTGTTTTTT.

V usage is TRBV2 and J usage is TRBJ1-1; D unresolved. The germline CDR1 and CDR2 sequences are SNHLY and FYNNEI. Trimming cost V 7 bases and J 1 base, with 10 bases left between them. The CDR3 totals 13 residues. CDR3 protein: CASTYTRNTEAFF. The CDR3, as DNA: TGTGCCAGCACTTATACAAGGAACACTGAAGCTTTCTTT.

Here the CDR3 DNA reads TGTGCCAGCAGCTCGGTCCGACAGGACCCTACGTACGAGCAGTACTTC. Translation: CASSSVRQDPTYEQYF. The chain has TRBV25-1 and TRBJ2-7, with D tentatively TRBD1 (6 bases). Looked up from germline, CDR1 is MGHDK and CDR2 is SYGVNS. Trimming removed 6 bases from V and 4 bases from J, with 22 bases in between. The CDR3 is 16 residues long.

The rearrangement joins TRBV4-3 to TRBJ1-3; D gene ambiguous. CDR3 size: 17 residues. V lost 0 bases and J lost 0, with 12 bases in between. Germline CDR1 and CDR2: LGHNA and YSLEER. CDR3 nucleotides: TGCGCCAGCAGCCAAGATGTCTGGGCGTCCTCTGGAAACACCATATATTTT. Its protein product is CASSQDVWASSGNTIYF.

A few counts support this clone. The chain joins TRBV18 to TRBJ1-4; no clear D gene. In germline, CDR1 is KGHSH, CDR2 LQKENI. The CDR3 length is 15 residues. Trimming pared 3 bases from V and 3 bases from J, leaving 11 bases between. CDR3: CASSPNGLPNEKLFF. DNA for the CDR3: TGTGCCAGCTCACCGAACGGACTTCCTAATGAAAAACTGTTTTTT.